The TCR beta chain described here comes from a study of T cells after yellow fever vaccination. V lost 2 bases and J 7 bases, leaving 14 bases between the germline ends. This CDR3 region has 14 residues. By 5'RACE template switching, TCR cDNA was produced, with a universal primer site and UMIs added in the process. Via MiXCR, TCRdb re-called the 5' RACE reads, giving one row per CDR3 protein. Of about 240,000 distinct CDR3 sequences in the sample, over 3% are singletons; the top ten hold under 20%. Study results and limitations: Clonotypes shared by both compartments, CD4 and CD8, made up a small share. Though weaker, the secondary response peaked faster, on day 5 versus 15. Highly abundant clonotypes carried over from the bulk population could end up in FACS-sorted repertoires as contaminants.

This clonotype was counted many times. Its antigen is not identified. The material sequenced was PBMCs, taken 15 days after the yellow fever booster vaccination. V is TRBV12-3 or TRBV12-4 and J is TRBJ1-2; no clear D gene. The sequence came from a man in his late teens or twenties who received the YFV17D yellow fever vaccine. As DNA, the CDR3 is TGTGCCAGCAGTTTAAGGAGGGTAAGAAGTGGCTACACCTTC. Its translation: CASSLRRVRSGYTF.